A single sample is the source of the 10 T cell receptor beta chains below, sequenced in a study of shared clonotypes between healthy human individuals. Only in-frame clones appear in the TCRdb table, and some are missing; sequencing was by immunoSEQ multiplex PCR. Here the sample spans around 300,000 clones, around 86% being singletons. Input material: memory CD8+ T cells sorted from blood. Subset described: CD45RO+ cells pooled with CCR7-negative TemRA cells. These receptors originate from a man younger than 30 in good health.

V and J are TRBV7-9 and TRBJ2-2; a weak D match, TRBD2 (6 bases). Germline values: CDR1 SEHNR, CDR2 FQNEAQ (reference sequence). Trimming took off 0 bases at V and 4 bases at J, with 15 bases between the two ends. This CDR3 has 17 residues. The CDR3 DNA reads TGTGCCAGCAGCTTAGCTAGAGGCGGGACGCGCACCGGGGAGCTGTTTTTT. It is translated as CASSLARGGTRTGELFF. Together with reference TRBV7-9 and TRBJ2-2, the CDR3 gives the full variable domain: DTGVSQNPRHKITKRGQNVTFRCDPISEHNRLYWYRQTLGQGPEFLTYFQNEAQLEKSRLLSDRFSAERPKGSFSTLEIQRTEQGDSAMYLCASSLARGGTRTGELFFGEGSRLTVL.

This clone has ten or more counts. The chain combines TRBV2 with TRBJ1-4; 7 positions match TRBD1. CDR1 and CDR2 from the germline V gene are SNHLY and FYNNEI. The CDR3 contains 17 residues. The V and J ends lost 6 bases and 8 bases, in that order; junction bases with no gene match: 18. The CDR3 sequence: CASSPFNYDREGEKLFF. Here the CDR3 DNA reads TGTGCCAGCAGCCCCTTTAACTATGACAGGGAGGGGGAAAAACTGTTTTTT.

The rearrangement joins TRBV27 to TRBJ2-7, with D uncertain. The V end lost 6 bases, the J end lost 0 bases, and 18 bases lay between the germline ends. Germline loops: CDR1 MNHEY, CDR2 SMNVEV (reference sequence). The CDR3 has 16 residues. CDR3 region: CASSPITVQSSYEQYF. In DNA, the CDR3 is TGTGCCAGCAGCCCTATAACGGTCCAGAGCTCCTACGAGCAGTACTTC.

The chain uses TRBV30 and TRBJ2-7; 7 bases line up with TRBD1. This CDR3 is built from 13 residues. Trimming cost V 5 bases and J 6 bases; bases outside gene matches: 10. Per germline, CDR1 GTSNPN and CDR2 SVGIG (reference sequence). CDR3 in amino acids: CAWARDREFEQYF. The CDR3 DNA follows: TGTGCCTGGGCCCGGGACAGAGAGTTCGAGCAGTACTTC.

This chain joins TRBV5-1 and TRBJ2-6, with 7 bases matching TRBD1. The germline V gene encodes CDR1 SGHRS and CDR2 YFSETQ. This CDR3 comprises 21 residues. Losses at the gene ends were 4 bases for V and 0 bases for J; bases not matched to a gene: 19. CDR3 in DNA: TGCGCCAGCAGCCGTCAGTTGCAACAGGGGTGGGGTTTCTCTGGGGCCAACGTCCTGACTTTC. This codes for CASSRQLQQGWGFSGANVLTF.

The chain is built from TRBV11-2 and TRBJ1-5; no definite D call. V dropped 2 bases and J dropped 5 bases, with 7 bases sitting between them. Germline V gene sequence: CDR1 SGHAT, CDR2 FQNNGV. CDR3 length: 13 residues. CDR3 nucleotide sequence: TGTGCCAGCAGCTTAACGGGTTATCAGCCCCAGCATTTT. This gives the protein CASSLTGYQPQHF.

The rearrangement joins TRBV10-3 to TRBJ2-3; the D gene is possibly TRBD2 (6 bases). This CDR3 has 15 amino acids. Trimming stripped 4 bases from V and 0 bases from J, with 11 bases between. The germline V gene has CDR1 ENHRY and CDR2 SYGVKD. CDR3 amino acids: CAISAGTESTDTQYF. CDR3 DNA: TGTGCCATCAGTGCAGGGACTGAAAGCACAGATACGCAGTATTTT.

V gene TRBV19 combines with J gene TRBJ2-3; D remains unclear. The CDR3 has 13 residues. Germline V gene data show CDR1 as LNHDA and CDR2 as SQIVND (reference sequence). Trimming left V 3 bases short and J 0 bases short, with 4 bases between. CDR3 protein: CASSIQSTDTQYF. CDR3 nucleotide sequence: TGTGCCAGTAGTATTCAAAGCACAGATACGCAGTATTTT.

The gene calls are TRBV4-1 and TRBJ2-7; 8 bases are a match to TRBD1. Trimming removed 3 bases from V and 9 bases from J; junction bases left unmatched: 16. Germline V gene lookup returns CDR1 MGHRA and CDR2 YSYEKL. This CDR3 is 16 amino acids long. The CDR3 loop is CASSHWGQEFFARQYF. CDR3 nucleotide sequence: TGCGCCAGCAGCCATTGGGGACAGGAGTTTTTCGCACGGCAGTACTTC.

The chain uses TRBV6-1 and TRBJ1-1; unclear D gene. Germline CDR1 MNHNS, CDR2 SASEGT. CDR3 size: 13 residues. V shed 3 bases and J shed 5 bases, with 10 bases lying between them. This chain's CDR3 is CASSDPGRTEAFF. The CDR3 DNA is TGTGCCAGCAGTGACCCGGGGAGAACTGAAGCTTTCTTT.